This T cell receptor beta chain was captured in a study of Ad26.COV2.S vaccination and SARS-CoV-2 variants. Across the study: Donor participated within the Ad26.COV2.S arm of the COV1001 trial. Ad26.COV2.S given intramuscularly, once or twice 56 days apart.

Turning to this clone: Antigen: not known.

TCRdb's copy holds only in-frame clones and misses some; the assay was immunoSEQ multiplex PCR. The table records roughly 700,000 clones, roughly nine tenths of them present only once. Trimming cost V 0 bases and J 8 bases, with 11 bases left between them. This CDR3 comprises 14 residues. Germline V gene data show CDR1 as GTSNPN and CDR2 as SVGIG (reference sequence). Study-wide findings and caveats: Greater spike-specific TCR breadth was seen in vaccine recipients than in placebo recipients. Total T cell responses were possibly underestimated by TCR breadth and depth analyses.

Treatment meaning: around 19 received Ad26.COV2.S at low or high dose, single or two shots; 5 received placebo; per-sample allocation not given. Day 63 following the first vaccine or placebo injection was when the samples were taken. The J gene is TRBJ1-6, the V gene TRBV30; D is unclear. The source was peripheral blood, collected in a trial of Ad26.COV2.S vaccine versus placebo. This clonotype originated in a person aged 18-65 years who received the Ad26.COV2.S COVID-19 vaccine or a placebo. The CDR3 region is CAWSVAGLDSPLHF. In DNA form, the CDR3 reads TGTGCCTGGAGTGTGGCAGGACTAGATTCACCCCTCCACTTT.